This TCR beta chain was documented in a study of OX40 agonist ivuxolimab in advanced cancers. Study background: Three patients got partial responses; one had hepatocellular carcinoma and two had cutaneous melanoma. Overall study findings and caveats: Researchers did not determine the expanded peripheral T cells' antigen specificity. On average, CD8+ T cells had more expanded clones than CD4+.

The repertoire was sequenced with immunoSEQ multiplex PCR; TCRdb's copy has only in-frame clones and lacks some. The data show about 55,000 clones, approximately 86% seen once. In its sample, this clone was seen once. Antigen specificity is unknown. This clonotype was sampled from an adult with an advanced solid tumor such as melanoma, head and neck, liver or kidney cancer. Sequenced here: CD4+ or CD8+ T cells sorted from blood, sampled in a trial of the OX40 agonist ivuxolimab.

The CDR3 sequence: CASSFSGRLNSPLHF. For the CDR3, the DNA is TGTGCCAGCAGCTTTTCCGGACGGCTGAATTCACCCCTCCACTTT. The V gene is TRBV7-9, the J gene TRBJ1-6, with D uncertain. The germline V gene encodes CDR1 SEHNR and CDR2 FQNEAQ (reference sequence). Between the trimmed V and J ends, which lost 3 bases and 7 bases, there was a span of 13 bases. This CDR3 comprises 15 residues. The variable domain in full, with the rest retrieved from reference TRBV7-9 and TRBJ1-6, is DTGVSQNPRHKITKRGQNVTFRCDPISEHNRLYWYRQTLGQGPEFLTYFQNEAQLEKSRLLSDRFSAERPKGSFSTLEIQRTEQGDSAMYLCASSFSGRLNSPLHFGNGTRLTVT.